This TCR beta chain was captured in a study of radiation and T cells in renal cell carcinoma. Study-wide findings and caveats: Top tumor clonotypes rose in blood 2 weeks post-radiation, then contracted.

As for this clone: Antigen specificity is unknown.

TCRdb keeps only in-frame clones here, not all; method: immunoSEQ multiplex PCR. Of 60,000 or so clones in the sample, over 65% are singletons; the top ten hold about 6.4%. The time point here: blood 4 weeks post-SBRT, at nephrectomy. Treatment reported: 15 Gy SBRT to primary tumor, nephrectomy 4 weeks later. Nephrectomy followed 15 Gy stereotactic body radiation by 4 weeks. The patient's renal cell carcinoma had clear cell pathology. This specimen consisted of blood, obtained from a patient whose treatment included radiotherapy and nephrectomy. The receptor comes from a man aged 55 to 70 with renal cell carcinoma.

The CDR3: CASSKAFVDEQFF. DNA of the CDR3: TGTGCCAGCAGTAAGGCTTTCGTGGATGAGCAGTTCTTC. The chain joins TRBV2 to TRBJ2-1; no clear D gene. The CDR3 extends over 13 amino acids. Looked up from germline, CDR1 is SNHLY and CDR2 is FYNNEI. V gave up 5 bases and J gave up 8 bases, with 13 bases separating them.